This T cell receptor beta chain was found in a study of cytomegalovirus exposure and HLA in healthy donors. Findings and caveats of the study: TCR beta chain V- and J-gene trimming was linked, in a later analysis, to a missense variant in DCLRE1C. Later analysis showed TCR association rates varying by HLA locus, highest for DRB1 and lowest for HLA-C. As was reported, the HLA-A and HLA-B alleles of most subjects were accurately predicted from TCR beta sequences.

A word on this clone: Its antigen remains unknown.

The study ran its PCR with 60 Vbeta and 13 Jbeta primers. Profiling relied on immunoSEQ multiplex PCR, and the TCRdb table lists in-frame clones only, not all of them. The table has 150,000 to 200,000 clones, roughly 80% seen once; the top ten hold 1.6%. The CDR3 contains 16 residues. V dropped 6 bases and J dropped 0 bases, with 15 bases sitting between them. The germline V gene encodes CDR1 WSHSY and CDR2 SAAADI. This sequence was found in a woman aged 45-65 years in good health and CMV-seronegative. Sequenced material: PBMCs. V and J are TRBV10-2 and TRBJ1-3; TRBD1 might be the D (6 bases). The CDR3: CASSALEGVSGNTIYF. In DNA, the CDR3 is TGCGCCAGCAGCGCCCTCGAGGGGGTCTCTGGAAACACCATATATTTT.